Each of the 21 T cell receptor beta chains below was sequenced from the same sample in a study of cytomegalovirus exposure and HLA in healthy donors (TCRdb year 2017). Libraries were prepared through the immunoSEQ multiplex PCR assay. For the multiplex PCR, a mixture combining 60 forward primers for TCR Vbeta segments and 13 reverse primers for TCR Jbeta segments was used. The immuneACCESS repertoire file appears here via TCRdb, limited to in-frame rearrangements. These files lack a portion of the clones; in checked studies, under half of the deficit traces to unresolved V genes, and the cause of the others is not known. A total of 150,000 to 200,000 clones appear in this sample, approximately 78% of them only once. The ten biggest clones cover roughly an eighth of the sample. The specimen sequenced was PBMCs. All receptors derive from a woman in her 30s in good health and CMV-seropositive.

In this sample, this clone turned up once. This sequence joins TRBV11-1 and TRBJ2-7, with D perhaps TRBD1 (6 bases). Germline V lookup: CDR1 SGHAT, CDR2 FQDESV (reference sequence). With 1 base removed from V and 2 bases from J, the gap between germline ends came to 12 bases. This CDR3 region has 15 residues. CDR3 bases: TGTGCCAGCAGCTTAGGACAGGCAATCACCTACGAGCAGTACTTC. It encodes CASSLGQAITYEQYF.

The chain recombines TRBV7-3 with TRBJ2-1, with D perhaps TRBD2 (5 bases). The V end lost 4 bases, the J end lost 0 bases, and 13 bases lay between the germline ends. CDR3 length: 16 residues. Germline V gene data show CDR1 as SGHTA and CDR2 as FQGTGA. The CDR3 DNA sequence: TGTGCCAGCAGCTCACACGGCGGGCGCTCCTACAATGAGCAGTTCTTC. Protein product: CASSSHGGRSYNEQFF.

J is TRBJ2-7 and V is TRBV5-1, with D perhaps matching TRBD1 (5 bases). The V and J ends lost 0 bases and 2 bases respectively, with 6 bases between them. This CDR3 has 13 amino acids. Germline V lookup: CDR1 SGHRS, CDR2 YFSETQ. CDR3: CASSLAGPYEQYF. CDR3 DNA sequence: TGCGCCAGCAGCTTGGCAGGGCCCTACGAGCAGTACTTC.

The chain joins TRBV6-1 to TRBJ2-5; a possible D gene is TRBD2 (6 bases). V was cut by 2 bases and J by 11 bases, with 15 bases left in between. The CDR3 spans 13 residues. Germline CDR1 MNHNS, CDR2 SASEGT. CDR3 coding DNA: TGTGCCAGCAGTGAACAGGGTGGAGGGGAGCAGTACTTC. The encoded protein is CASSEQGGGEQYF.

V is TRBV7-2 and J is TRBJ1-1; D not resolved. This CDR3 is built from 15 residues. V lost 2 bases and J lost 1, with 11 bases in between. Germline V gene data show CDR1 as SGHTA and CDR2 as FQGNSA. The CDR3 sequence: CASSLTPRENTEAFF. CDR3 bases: TGTGCCAGCAGCTTAACCCCCCGGGAGAACACTGAAGCTTTCTTT.

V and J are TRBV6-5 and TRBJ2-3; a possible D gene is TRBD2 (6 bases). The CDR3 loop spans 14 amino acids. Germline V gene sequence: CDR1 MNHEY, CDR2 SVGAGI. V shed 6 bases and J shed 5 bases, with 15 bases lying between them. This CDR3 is CASSRRGELDTQYF. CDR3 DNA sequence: TGTGCCAGCAGCCGGAGGGGTGAGCTAGATACGCAGTATTTT.

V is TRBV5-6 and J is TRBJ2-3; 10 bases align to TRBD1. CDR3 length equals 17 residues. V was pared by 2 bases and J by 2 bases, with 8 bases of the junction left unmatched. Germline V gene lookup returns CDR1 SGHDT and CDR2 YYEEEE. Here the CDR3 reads CASSFRQGAPFTDTQYF. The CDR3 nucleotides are TGTGCCAGCAGCTTTAGACAGGGGGCCCCCTTCACAGATACGCAGTATTTT.

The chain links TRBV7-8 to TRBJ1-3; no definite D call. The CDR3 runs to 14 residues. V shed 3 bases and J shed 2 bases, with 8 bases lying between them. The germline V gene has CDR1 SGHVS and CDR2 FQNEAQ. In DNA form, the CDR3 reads TGTGCCAGCAGCTTGAGAGATCCTGGAAACACCATATATTTT. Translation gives CASSLRDPGNTIYF.

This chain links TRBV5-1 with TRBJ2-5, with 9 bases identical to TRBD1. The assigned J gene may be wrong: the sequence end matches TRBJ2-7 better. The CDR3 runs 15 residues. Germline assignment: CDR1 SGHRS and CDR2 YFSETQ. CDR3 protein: CASSRLGTGLLEQYF. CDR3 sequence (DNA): TGCGCCAGCAGCCGGCTCGGGACAGGGCTTCTCGAGCAGTACTTC.

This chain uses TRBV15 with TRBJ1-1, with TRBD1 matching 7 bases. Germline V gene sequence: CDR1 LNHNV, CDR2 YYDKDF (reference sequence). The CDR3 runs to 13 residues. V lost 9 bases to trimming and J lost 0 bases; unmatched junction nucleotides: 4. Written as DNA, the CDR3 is TGTGCCACTACGGGACAGTTGAACACTGAAGCTTTCTTT. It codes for CATTGQLNTEAFF. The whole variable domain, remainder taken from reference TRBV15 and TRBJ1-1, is DAMVIQNPRYQVTQFGKPVTLSCSQTLNHNVMYWYQQKSSQAPKLLFHYYDKDFNNEADTPDNFQSRRPNTSFCFLDIRSPGLGDTAMYLCATTGQLNTEAFFGQGTRLTVV.

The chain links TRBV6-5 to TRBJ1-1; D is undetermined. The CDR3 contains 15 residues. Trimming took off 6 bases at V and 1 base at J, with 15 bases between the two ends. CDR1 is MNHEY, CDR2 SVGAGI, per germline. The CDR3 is CASRGWEGRNTEAFF. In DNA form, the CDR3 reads TGTGCCAGCAGGGGATGGGAGGGCCGGAACACTGAAGCTTTCTTT.

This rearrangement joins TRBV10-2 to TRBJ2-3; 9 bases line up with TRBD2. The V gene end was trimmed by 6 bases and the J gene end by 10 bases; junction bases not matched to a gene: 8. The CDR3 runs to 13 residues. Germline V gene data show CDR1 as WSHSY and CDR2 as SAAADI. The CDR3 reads CASSAVRLAAQYF. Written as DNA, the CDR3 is TGCGCCAGCAGCGCGGTCAGACTAGCGGCGCAGTATTTT.

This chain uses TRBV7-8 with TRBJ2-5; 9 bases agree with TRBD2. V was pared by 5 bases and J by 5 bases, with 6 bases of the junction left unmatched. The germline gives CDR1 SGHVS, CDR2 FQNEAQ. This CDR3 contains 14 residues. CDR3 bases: TGTGCCAGCAGCCCTGGACTAGCGAGTGAGACCCAGTACTTC. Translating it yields CASSPGLASETQYF.

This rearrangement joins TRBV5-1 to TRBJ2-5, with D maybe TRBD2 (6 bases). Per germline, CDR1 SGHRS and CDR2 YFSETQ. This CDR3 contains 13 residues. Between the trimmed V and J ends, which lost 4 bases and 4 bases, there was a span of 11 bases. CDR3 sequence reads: CASSPGTGETQYF. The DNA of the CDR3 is TGCGCCAGCAGCCCCGGGACTGGAGAGACCCAGTACTTC.

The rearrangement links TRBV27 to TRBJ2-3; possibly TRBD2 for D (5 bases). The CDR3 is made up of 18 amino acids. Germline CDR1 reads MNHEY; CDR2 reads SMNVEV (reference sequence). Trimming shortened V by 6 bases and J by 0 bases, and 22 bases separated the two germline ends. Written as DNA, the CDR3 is TGTGCCAGCAGCCTGACCTTAGCGTTGCCTCTGAGCACAGATACGCAGTATTTT. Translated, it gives CASSLTLALPLSTDTQYF.

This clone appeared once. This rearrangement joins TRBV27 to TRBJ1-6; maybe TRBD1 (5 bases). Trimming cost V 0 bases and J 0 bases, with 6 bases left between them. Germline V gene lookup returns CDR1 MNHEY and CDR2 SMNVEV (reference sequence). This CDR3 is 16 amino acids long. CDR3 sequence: CASSLSGGSYNSPLHF. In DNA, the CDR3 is TGTGCCAGCAGTTTATCGGGGGGCTCCTATAATTCACCCCTCCACTTT.

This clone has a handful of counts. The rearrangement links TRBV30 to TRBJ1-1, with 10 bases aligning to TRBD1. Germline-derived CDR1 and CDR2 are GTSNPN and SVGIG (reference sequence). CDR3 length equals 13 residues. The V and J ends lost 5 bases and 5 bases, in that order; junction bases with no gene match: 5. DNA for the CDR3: TGTGCCTGGGAGACAGGGGGCGGGACTGAAGCTTTCTTT. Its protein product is CAWETGGGTEAFF.

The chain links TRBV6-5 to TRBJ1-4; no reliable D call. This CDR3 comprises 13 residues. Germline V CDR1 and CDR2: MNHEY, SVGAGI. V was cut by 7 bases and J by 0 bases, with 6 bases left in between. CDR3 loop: CASTGATNEKLFF. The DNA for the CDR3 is TGTGCCAGCACCGGTGCAACTAATGAAAAACTGTTTTTT.

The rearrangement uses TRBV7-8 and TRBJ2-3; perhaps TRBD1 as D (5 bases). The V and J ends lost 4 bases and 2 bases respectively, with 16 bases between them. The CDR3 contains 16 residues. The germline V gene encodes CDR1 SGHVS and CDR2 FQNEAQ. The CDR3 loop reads CASSSDSAGPTDTQYF. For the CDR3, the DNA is TGTGCCAGCAGCTCCGACAGCGCAGGGCCCACAGATACGCAGTATTTT.

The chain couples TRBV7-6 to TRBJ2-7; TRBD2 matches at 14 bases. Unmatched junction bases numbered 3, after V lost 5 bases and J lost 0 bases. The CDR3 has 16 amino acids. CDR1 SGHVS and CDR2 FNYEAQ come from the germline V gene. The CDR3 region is CASSRGTSGSSYEQYF. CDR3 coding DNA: TGTGCCAGCAGCCGAGGGACTAGCGGGAGCTCCTACGAGCAGTACTTC.

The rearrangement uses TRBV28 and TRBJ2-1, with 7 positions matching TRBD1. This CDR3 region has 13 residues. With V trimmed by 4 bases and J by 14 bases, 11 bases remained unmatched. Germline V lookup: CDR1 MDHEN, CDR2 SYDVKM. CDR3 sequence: CASSSTSRGRKFF. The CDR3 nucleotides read TGTGCCAGCAGTTCCACATCGAGGGGGCGCAAGTTCTTC.